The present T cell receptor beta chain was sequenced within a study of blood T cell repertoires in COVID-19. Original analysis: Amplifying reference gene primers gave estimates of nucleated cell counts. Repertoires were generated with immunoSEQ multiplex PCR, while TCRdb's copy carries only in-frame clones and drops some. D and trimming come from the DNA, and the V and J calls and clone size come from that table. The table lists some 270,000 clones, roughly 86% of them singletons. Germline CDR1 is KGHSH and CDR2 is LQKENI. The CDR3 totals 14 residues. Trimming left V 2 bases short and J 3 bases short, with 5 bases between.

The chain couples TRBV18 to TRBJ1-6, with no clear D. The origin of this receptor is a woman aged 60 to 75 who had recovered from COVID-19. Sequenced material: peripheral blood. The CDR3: CASSPGSYNSPLHF. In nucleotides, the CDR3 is TGTGCCAGCTCACCAGGGAGCTATAATTCACCCCTCCACTTT.